The rows below give T cell receptor beta chains drawn from one sample of a study of blood T cell repertoires in COVID-19. Repertoires were generated with immunoSEQ multiplex PCR, while TCRdb's copy carries only in-frame clones and drops some. The sample records 100,000 to 150,000 clones, roughly 80% being singletons. The sample taken for sequencing was peripheral blood. These receptor sequences come from a woman of 80 years or more with acute or convalescent COVID-19. CDR3s include the opening cysteine and the closing phenylalanine or tryptophan. D genes are given only for firm matches. Size values are once, few and many counts, or a class for expanded clones, and some rows have none.

TRBV5-4	TRBJ1-6	TRBD1	NA	TGTGCCAGCAGCCAGGTGACAGGGGACCATAATTCACCCCTCCACTTT	CASSQVTGDHNSPLHF
TRBV24-1	TRBJ2-2	NA	NA	TGTGCCACCAGTGATAACAGGGATGAATTGGAGCTGTTTTTT	CATSDNRDELELFF
TRBV24-1	TRBJ2-2	TRBD1	NA	TGTGCCACCATGACAGGGGACACCGGGGAGCTGTTTTTT	CATMTGDTGELFF
TRBV5-1	TRBJ1-2	TRBD1	few	TGCGCCAGCAGCTTCCAGGGGGCGAACTATGGCTACACCTTC	CASSFQGANYGYTF
TRBV18	TRBJ1-1	TRBD1	NA	TGTGCCAGCTCAAAGGACAGGGGGCAGGCTGAAGCTTTCTTT	CASSKDRGQAEAFF
TRBV3-1/TRBV3-2	TRBJ2-1	TRBD2	NA	TGTGCCAGCAGCCCCCTCCGGACTAGTGAGCAGTTCTTC	CASSPLRTSEQFF
TRBV18	TRBJ2-2	TRBD1	NA	TGTGCCAGCTCACCAGTTGGGACAGCCGGGGAGCTGTTTTTT	CASSPVGTAGELFF
TRBV7-9	TRBJ2-7	TRBD1	NA	TGTGCCAGCAGCTTAATGTCTGGGACAGGGAACGAGCAGTACTTC	CASSLMSGTGNEQYF
TRBV11-3	TRBJ1-1	TRBD1	NA	TGTGCCAGCAGCTTAGATCACGGGACAGGGAGAGCTTTCTTT	CASSLDHGTGRAFF
TRBV18	TRBJ2-7	NA	once	TGTGCCAGCTCAGGCGCGGGCGGCGAGCAGTACTTC	CASSGAGGEQYF
TRBV20-1	TRBJ1-1	NA	few	TGCAGGGCAAACAAAGCGGTGGAAGCTTTCTTT	CRANKAVEAFF
TRBV30	TRBJ1-6	NA	NA	TGTGCCGCCTTGCCCGGACAATCACCCCTCCACTTT	CAALPGQSPLHF
TRBV7-9	TRBJ1-2	TRBD1	few	TGTGCCAGCACCATACCGCGGACAGGGCAGATCTATGGCTACACCTTC	CASTIPRTGQIYGYTF
TRBV3-1/TRBV3-2	TRBJ2-3	NA	NA	TGTGCCAGCAGCCAAGTAGTGTCGGTAGCGTGCACAGATACGCAGTATTTT	CASSQVVSVACTDTQYF
TRBV6-1	TRBJ2-5	NA	NA	TGTGCCAGCAGTGAAATCACGGGGGTCCCGGAGACCCAGTACTTC	CASSEITGVPETQYF
TRBV6-2/TRBV6-3	TRBJ1-5	NA	once	TGTGCCAGCAGTTACTCGACCAGCGGAGGGAGTAGGCCCCAGCATTTT	CASSYSTSGGSRPQHF
TRBV2	TRBJ1-6	TRBD1	NA	TGTGCCACCCAAGGTCGACAGGGGGCAAGAAAATCACCCCTCCACTTT	CATQGRQGARKSPLHF
TRBV11-3	TRBJ2-5	TRBD2	NA	TGTGCCAGCAGCCAGGGGGCAACTAGCGGGGGAGAGACCCAGTACTTC	CASSQGATSGGETQYF
TRBV30	TRBJ1-5	TRBD1	NA	TGTGCCTGGAGCGCCGGGACAGGCAATCAGCCCCAGCATTTT	CAWSAGTGNQPQHF
TRBV12-3/TRBV12-4	TRBJ1-2	NA	NA	TGTGCCAGCAGTCCCGGGACATACTATGGCTACACCTTC	CASSPGTYYGYTF
TRBV18	TRBJ1-1	NA	NA	TGTGCCAGCTCACCACCGCGGAGTCCGTGGATTTCGAACACTGAAGCTTTCTTT	CASSPPRSPWISNTEAFF
TRBV7-8	TRBJ2-2	TRBD2	once	TGTGCCAGCAGCAGTCCCGGGACTAGCGGGAACACCGGGGAGCTGTTTTTT	CASSSPGTSGNTGELFF
TRBV6-4	TRBJ2-2	NA	NA	TGTGCCAGCAGTGACGCCGGCACCGGGGAGCTGTTTTTT	CASSDAGTGELFF
TRBV5-1	TRBJ2-7	TRBD2	NA	TGCGCCAGCAGCACCGCGTCCGGGACTAGCACCTACGAGCAGTACTTC	CASSTASGTSTYEQYF
TRBV9	TRBJ1-4	NA	NA	TGTGCCAGCAGCGTAGGAGCTACAGGGTGGGGGGAAAAACTGTTTTTT	CASSVGATGWGEKLFF
TRBV5-4	TRBJ2-1	TRBD2	NA	TGTGCCAGCAGCTTGACGCCTAGCGGGAGTGAGCAGTTCTTC	CASSLTPSGSEQFF
TRBV6-5	TRBJ1-1	TRBD1	NA	TGTGCCAGCAGTTACTCCCGACAGGGGGGGACTGAAGCTTTCTTT	CASSYSRQGGTEAFF
TRBV19	TRBJ2-3	NA	NA	TGTGCCAGTAGTGCAGGGCGGGGGCCCGATACGCAGTATTTT	CASSAGRGPDTQYF
TRBV5-1	TRBJ2-1	NA	NA	TGCGCCAGCAGCTTTAGCTTTGAGCAGTTCTTC	CASSFSFEQFF
TRBV6-1	TRBJ2-7	NA	NA	TGTGCCAGCAGTGATTACGGGGTCTCCTACGAGCAGTACTTC	CASSDYGVSYEQYF
TRBV12-3/TRBV12-4	TRBJ1-1	NA	once	TGTGCCAGCAGTTTAACGGGTTATACTGAAGCTTTCTTT	CASSLTGYTEAFF
TRBV21-1	TRBJ2-7	NA	once	TGTGCCAGCAGCCTACCTGGACTAGTCGGGGGCTTACGATACGAGCAGTACTTC	CASSLPGLVGGLRYEQYF
TRBV5-4	TRBJ2-5	TRBD2	few	TGTGCCAGCAGCCTCCAACTTGGGGGGGAAGAGACCCAGTACTTC	CASSLQLGGEETQYF
TRBV13	TRBJ2-2	TRBD1	few	TGTGCCAGCAGCTCCGACAGGGTTCGGAACACCGGGGAGCTGTTTTTT	CASSSDRVRNTGELFF
TRBV7-9	TRBJ1-2	TRBD1	NA	TGTGCCAGCAGCAACACAGGGGCATCTAGCTATGGCTACACCTTC	CASSNTGASSYGYTF
TRBV21-1	TRBJ1-3	NA	NA	TGTGCCAGCAGCGCTCGACAGGCCAGCTCTGGAAACACCATATATTTT	CASSARQASSGNTIYF
TRBV21-1	TRBJ2-5	NA	NA	TGTGCCAGCAGCAAACCGAGCAAGGAGGAGACCCAGTACTTC	CASSKPSKEETQYF
TRBV11-2	TRBJ2-5	TRBD1	NA	TGTGCCAGCAGCCAATGGGGACAGGGCGACAAGGAGACCCAGTACTTC	CASSQWGQGDKETQYF
TRBV5-1	TRBJ1-1	TRBD1	NA	TGCGCCAGCAGCTTGGATGCAGGGGGATATACTGAAGCTTTCTTT	CASSLDAGGYTEAFF
TRBV7-9	TRBJ2-3	NA	NA	TGTGCCAGCAGCTCAGTACAGGGAGTCGATACGCAGTATTTT	CASSSVQGVDTQYF
TRBV9	TRBJ2-1	TRBD2	NA	TGTGCCAGCAGCGTAGTGGCTAGCGGGACGAATGAGCAGTTCTTC	CASSVVASGTNEQFF
TRBV6-5	TRBJ1-4	NA	NA	TGTGCCAGCAGTTACGTTTCGGGGGGAGATGAAAAACTGTTTTTT	CASSYVSGGDEKLFF